This note documents a single TCR beta chain sequence. This CDR3 region has 15 residues. Germline V CDR1 and CDR2: SGHNT, YYREEE (reference sequence). The ends lost 0 bases at V and 0 bases at J; junction bases unmatched: 3. TCRdb's table, derived via immunoSEQ multiplex PCR, lists solely in-frame clones and lacks some. Here the sample spans 120,000 or so clones, roughly 91% being singletons. These data are taken from a study of control samples from healthy donors and cancer patients. The chain recombines TRBV5-4 with TRBJ2-7, with 7 nucleotides matching TRBD1. The source material was PBMCs. This clonotype was obtained from a man aged 45-60 years with head and neck cancer. The CDR3, as DNA: TGTGCCAGCAGCTTGGCCCAGGGGGTCTCCTACGAGCAGTACTTC. It encodes CASSLAQGVSYEQYF. The whole variable domain, remainder taken from reference TRBV5-4 and TRBJ2-7, is ETGVTQSPTHLIKTRGQQVTLRCSSQSGHNTVSWYQQALGQGPQFIFQYYREEENGRGNFPPRFSGLQFPNYSSELNVNALELDDSALYLCASSLAQGVSYEQYFGPGTRLTVT.